These T cell receptor beta chains were read from a single sample in a study of cytomegalovirus exposure and HLA in healthy donors. The table came from immunoSEQ multiplex PCR; TCRdb's copy has only in-frame clones and leaves some out. This sample carries around 130,000 clones, roughly 84% of them seen once, and the ten largest clones take roughly 2.6%. Source material: PBMCs. These receptors originate from a man aged 45 to 65 in good health and CMV-seronegative. The CDR3 runs from the conserved cysteine through the conserved F or W. D genes are given only for firm matches. Clone size is stated in some rows and not others, as once, few, many or a class when expanded.

>TRBV30|TRBJ1-6|.|.
TGTGCCTGGAGTGTCTTAGTTGGTAATTCACCCCTCCACTTT
CAWSVLVGNSPLHF
>TRBV27|TRBJ1-5|.|.
TGTGCCAGCAGTTTTTCGGGGGGCCGCAATCAGCCCCAGCATTTT
CASSFSGGRNQPQHF
>TRBV5-1|TRBJ1-1|.|.
TGCGCCAGCAGCTTTCAGGGAGGCACTGAAGCTTTCTTT
CASSFQGGTEAFF
>TRBV11-2|TRBJ2-3|.|TRBD2
TGTGCCAGCAGCTTAATTGGCGGGGGGCCTCTCCATACGCAGTATTTT
CASSLIGGGPLHTQYF
>TRBV23-1|TRBJ1-2|.|TRBD1
TGCGCCAGCAGTCCCGGAGACAGGGGTGGTTCCACCTTC
CASSPGDRGGSTF
>TRBV30|TRBJ1-2|once|TRBD1
TGTGCCTGTACCGGGACAGGGGGGTATGGCTACACCTTC
CACTGTGGYGYTF
>TRBV5-4|TRBJ2-5|.|.
TGTGCCAGCAGCTCCCAGGGGTCGCCCACCGGAGAGACCCAGTACTTC
CASSSQGSPTGETQYF
>TRBV7-9|TRBJ2-7|medium-sized|.
TGTGCCAGCAGTTCCGTATCTAGCTTCTACGAGCAGTACTTC
CASSSVSSFYEQYF
>TRBV4-3|TRBJ1-2|.|TRBD1
TGCGCCAGCAGCCAAGCCGGGACAGGGGTACTGGGCTATGGCTACACCTTC
CASSQAGTGVLGYGYTF
>TRBV29-1|TRBJ2-2|few|.
TGCAGCGGCCGACGAGGTACCGGGGAGCTGTTTTTT
CSGRRGTGELFF
>TRBV2|TRBJ2-5|.|TRBD1
TGTGCCAGCAGCGAGACAGGGAAAGAGACCCAGTACTTC
CASSETGKETQYF
>TRBV15|TRBJ1-3|.|.
TGTGCCACCAGCAGAACCCCCGGTTGGGGCAAAAGTGGAAACACCATATATTTT
CATSRTPGWGKSGNTIYF
>TRBV7-2|TRBJ2-5|.|.
TGTGCCAGCAGCCGCTACAGGGAGACCCAGTACTTC
CASSRYRETQYF
>TRBV10-3|TRBJ2-1|few|.
TGTGCCATCAGTGAGTCTCCAGACAATGAGCAGTTCTTC
CAISESPDNEQFF
>TRBV6-6|TRBJ2-3|.|TRBD1
TGTGCCAGCAGTTCAGCAGGGGGCGCAGATACGCAGTATTTT
CASSSAGGADTQYF
>TRBV6-6|TRBJ2-3|.|.
TGTGCCAGCCTAGGAGGCTCCCCGTACACAGATACGCAGTATTTT
CASLGGSPYTDTQYF
>TRBV30|TRBJ1-6|once|.
TGTGCCTGGAGTCGACTGACCCTTATATATAATTCACCCCTCCACTTT
CAWSRLTLIYNSPLHF
>TRBV25-1|TRBJ1-6|.|TRBD1
TGTGCCAGCAGTGTCGGCTCAGGGGGCCCTAATTCACCCCTCCACTTT
CASSVGSGGPNSPLHF
>TRBV10-2|TRBJ1-5|.|.
TGCGCCAGCAGGGAGAATGCAGGGGTCAATCAGCCCCAGCATTTT
CASRENAGVNQPQHF
>TRBV9|TRBJ1-5|once|TRBD1
TGTGCCAGCAGCCCCGACAGGGATCAGCATCAGCCCCAGCATTTT
CASSPDRDQHQPQHF
>TRBV20-1|TRBJ1-1|.|.
TGCAGTGCTAAGACACGGACTGAAGCTTTCTTT
CSAKTRTEAFF
>TRBV7-3|TRBJ2-1|.|TRBD2
TGTGCCAGCAGCTGGGTAGCGGGGAGCAATGAGCAGTTCTTC
CASSWVAGSNEQFF
>TRBV19|TRBJ1-5|.|.
TGTGCCAGTAGTGCCCCGCCAGGGTTTAGTCAGCCCCAGCATTTT
CASSAPPGFSQPQHF
>TRBV5-1|TRBJ2-5|once|.
TGCGCCAGCAGCTCGGACGGGACTGAGGAGACCCAGTACTTC
CASSSDGTEETQYF
>TRBV5-1|TRBJ1-2|.|TRBD1
TGCGCCAGCAGCTTTGGACAGGGTGTGTATGGCTACACCTTC
CASSFGQGVYGYTF
>TRBV29-1|TRBJ1-3|.|.
TGCAGCGCCGCCGACACCAACTCTGGAAACACCATATATTTT
CSAADTNSGNTIYF
>TRBV4-2|TRBJ2-1|.|.
TGTGCCAGCAGCCAAGCACCGCTCGCGAGCTCCTACAATGAGCAGTTCTTC
CASSQAPLASSYNEQFF
>TRBV28|TRBJ2-1|.|TRBD2
TGTGCCAGCACACTAGCGGGGGGGCGGAATGAGCAGTTCTTC
CASTLAGGRNEQFF
>TRBV19|TRBJ2-3|.|.
TGTGCCAGTAGTATCAGGGGCCGGACGGGAGATACGCAGTATTTT
CASSIRGRTGDTQYF
>TRBV28|TRBJ2-6|.|.
TGTGCCAGCACCCCGAGTAGCCTCTCTGGGGCCAACGTCCTGACTTTC
CASTPSSLSGANVLTF
>TRBV5-1|TRBJ1-1|.|.
TGCGCCAGCAGCTTGTACCGAGATAAACCTGAAGCTTTCTTT
CASSLYRDKPEAFF
>TRBV11-1|TRBJ1-2|.|.
TGTGCCAGCAGCTTAGCGCGTCGTGAGGGCTACACCTTC
CASSLARREGYTF
>TRBV5-1|TRBJ2-3|once|TRBD1
TGCGCCAGCAGCGTGGTAGGGGGCCTCACAGATACGCAGTATTTT
CASSVVGGLTDTQYF
>TRBV6-5|TRBJ2-1|.|.
TGTGCCAGCAGTTACCGCTCCTACAATGAGCAGTTCTTC
CASSYRSYNEQFF
>TRBV15|TRBJ2-5|.|TRBD1
TGTGCCACCAGCAGAGAACTTGGACAGGCAAAAGAGACCCAGTACTTC
CATSRELGQAKETQYF
>TRBV19|TRBJ1-2|.|TRBD1
TGTGCCAGTACGCCAGGGGGCTTCTTCCGCTATGGCTACACCTTC
CASTPGGFFRYGYTF
>TRBV7-9|TRBJ2-3|.|TRBD2
TGTGCCAGCAGCCTGACTAGCGGGGGGACCACAGATACGCAGTATTTT
CASSLTSGGTTDTQYF